The following is a TCR beta chain sequence with its context. The sample comes from a study of T-cell reconstitution after alpha-beta-depleted transplantation in children. The trim removed 1 base at V and 5 bases at J, leaving 8 bases unmatched. CDR1 and CDR2 from the germline V gene are SGHDT and YYEEEE. This CDR3 has 16 residues. TCRbeta library construction was performed incorporating unique molecular identifiers. TCRdb re-analysed the PCR reads in MiXCR, keeping a single row per CDR3 protein. This sample yields some 490,000 distinct CDR3 sequences, of which around 12% are seen a single time; over 5.5% belongs to the top ten.

The V gene is TRBV5-6, the J gene TRBJ1-5, with 8 bases fitting TRBD1. This receptor was obtained from a human donor who donated a stem cell graft to a child with combined immunodeficiency. Sequencing used PBMCs from the stem cell graft donor, obtained from the stem cell graft. As DNA, the CDR3 is TGTGCCAGCAGCTTGTCCCCGGGACAGGACCATCAGCCCCAGCATTTT. Protein product: CASSLSPGQDHQPQHF.